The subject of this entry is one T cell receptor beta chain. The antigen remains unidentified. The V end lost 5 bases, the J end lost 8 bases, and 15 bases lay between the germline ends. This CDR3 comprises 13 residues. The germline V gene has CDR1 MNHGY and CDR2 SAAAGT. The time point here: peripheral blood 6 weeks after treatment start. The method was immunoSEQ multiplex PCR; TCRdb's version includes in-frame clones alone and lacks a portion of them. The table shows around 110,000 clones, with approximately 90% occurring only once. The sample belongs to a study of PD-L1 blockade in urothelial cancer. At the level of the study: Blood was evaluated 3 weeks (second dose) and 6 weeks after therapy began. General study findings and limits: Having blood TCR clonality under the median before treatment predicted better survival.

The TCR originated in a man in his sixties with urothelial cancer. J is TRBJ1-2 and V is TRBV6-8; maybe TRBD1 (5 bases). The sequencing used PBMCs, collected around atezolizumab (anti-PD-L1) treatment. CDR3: CASSRSGGEGYTF. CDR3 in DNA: TGTGCCAGCAGTCGTTCGGGGGGTGAGGGCTACACCTTC.